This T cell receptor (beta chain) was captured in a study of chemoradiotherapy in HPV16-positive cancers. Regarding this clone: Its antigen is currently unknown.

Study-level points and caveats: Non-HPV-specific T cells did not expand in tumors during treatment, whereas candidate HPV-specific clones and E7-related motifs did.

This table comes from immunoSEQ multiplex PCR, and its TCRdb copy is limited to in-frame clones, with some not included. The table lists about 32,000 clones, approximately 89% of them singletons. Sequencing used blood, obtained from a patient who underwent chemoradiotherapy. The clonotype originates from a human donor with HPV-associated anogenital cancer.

The CDR3 DNA sequence: TGTGCCAGCAGTTTTCCCTCGAGCGGTCTATGGCCAGATACGCAGTATTTT. This encodes CASSFPSSGLWPDTQYF. V is TRBV28 and J is TRBJ2-3, with D perhaps TRBD2 (5 bases). Germline-derived CDR1 and CDR2 are MDHEN and SYDVKM. CDR3 length: 17 amino acids. V was cut by 3 bases and J by 4 bases, with 20 bases left in between.